Listed below are T cell receptor beta chains from one sample, sequenced in a study of shared clonotypes between healthy human individuals. Libraries were prepared by immunoSEQ multiplex PCR; TCRdb keeps only in-frame clonotypes and omits some of them. The sample holds approximately 460,000 clones; 75% to 80% are singletons and the top ten take around 12%. Sequenced: PBMCs. These receptors were collected from a middle-aged woman in good health. Some clones in this sample may be carry-over from other donors' samples. Each CDR3 is given without its conserved first and last residue.

v_gene	j_gene	CDR3aa
TRBV5-6	TRBJ1-2	ASSLGPSGSYGYT
TRBV5-6	TRBJ1-1	ASSFGTGATNTEAF
TRBV18	TRBJ2-5	ASSPPGQEETQY
TRBV11-3	TRBJ2-3	ASSSTGGASDTQY
TRBV5-1	TRBJ2-7	ASSLEGLAGVNEQY
TRBV28	TRBJ2-1	ASSPLDRGLRNEQF
TRBV30	TRBJ1-1	AWSVDRDTEAF
TRBV9	TRBJ2-1	ASSPSGGRRNEQF
TRBV27	TRBJ2-7	ASSLIRGGLLPYEQY
TRBV18	TRBJ2-6	ASSPTGATGANVLT
TRBV5-1	TRBJ1-2	ASSLKGHHGYT
TRBV7-3	TRBJ1-1	ASSLSVSGYTEAF
TRBV7-9	TRBJ1-1	ASSLYPGTVNTEAF
TRBV29-1	TRBJ1-2	SVAAGPYGYT
TRBV2	TRBJ2-1	ASSGTSGRFDEQF
TRBV6-1	TRBJ2-7	ASTAEAYEQY
TRBV23-1	TRBJ1-1	ASTSGMNTEAF
TRBV30	TRBJ1-2	AWSLGTGGYGYT
TRBV7-9	TRBJ2-3	ASSFSGTSGTMDTQY
TRBV28	TRBJ2-7	ASSLLSDSSYEQY
TRBV6-5	TRBJ2-7	ASSLFGGPHYEQY
TRBV30	TRBJ2-2	AWTGNTGELF
TRBV19	TRBJ2-1	ASSNFGLADNEQF
TRBV5-1	TRBJ1-2	ASSLVGNGYT
TRBV4-2	TRBJ2-5	ASSQEASLETQY
TRBV19	TRBJ1-2	ASSIPGTGYGYT
TRBV27	TRBJ2-7	ASSFYNSHEQY
TRBV19	TRBJ1-1	ASSTWGNTEAF
TRBV4-3	TRBJ2-2	ASSQRSGEGGELF
TRBV25-1	-	ASRGRPYEQY
TRBV30	TRBJ1-6	ASGGAYNSPLH
TRBV10-1	TRBJ2-1	ASSGGTSGSEQF
TRBV7-2	TRBJ2-7	ASSLGWDLATEQY
TRBV7-9	TRBJ2-2	ASSLALSGGRSGELF
TRBV7-3	TRBJ2-5	ASSAQGSGETQY
TRBV7-3	TRBJ2-3	ASSPGTSGSVDTQY
TRBV5-8	TRBJ1-2	ASSRATYVGGYT
TRBV4-1	TRBJ1-1	ASSPTEGSRSGNTEAF
TRBV9	TRBJ2-3	ASSAGIIDTDTQY
TRBV6-5	TRBJ2-1	ASRRTSGGEQF
TRBV7-9	TRBJ1-1	ASSLYENTEAF
TRBV2	TRBJ2-7	ASHRESSYEQY
TRBV19	TRBJ1-1	ASRARTGKRNTEAF
TRBV11-3	TRBJ2-3	ASSLGGRTAREAGTDTQY
TRBV7-6	TRBJ1-2	ASSLVDGYT
TRBV5-6	TRBJ2-2	ASSLDRGNGELF
TRBV5-1	TRBJ2-5	ASSLEAGGVRVGSETQY
TRBV5-4	-	ASGDRISYEQY
TRBV5-1	TRBJ2-1	ASRKETGYSYNEQF
TRBV2	TRBJ2-2	ARKRGDTGELF
TRBV30	TRBJ2-1	ANGKRWGANEQF
TRBV7-7	TRBJ2-2	ASSLGTGELF
TRBV9	TRBJ2-3	ASSVRSGTSASDTQY
TRBV28	TRBJ2-7	ASSFRLSASYEQY
TRBV27	TRBJ1-3	ASSFRDRGNTIY